The clone carrying this TCR beta chain showed up just a few times. What it recognizes is unknown. This record comes from a study of beta chain features in type 1 diabetes. Overall study context: Examination of sorted cells across all samples involved 98,000,000 or so cells.

Expressed TCRB transcripts were sequenced because the isolated RNA had all been reverse transcribed beforehand. Produced via immunoSEQ multiplex PCR; TCRdb's table is partial and in-frame only. This repertoire shows 900,000 or so clones, 15% to 20% found once; its top ten account for 0.02% to 0.025%. With 4 bases removed from V and 1 base from J, the gap between germline ends came to 24 bases. CDR3 length: 19 residues. Germline V gene sequence: CDR1 SGHNT, CDR2 YYREEE (reference sequence). Notes on the study in general: At VDJ recombination sites, type 1 diabetes patients had fewer insertions and more deleted nucleotides. Naive, central memory and Treg TCRB repertoires seemed to resemble each other more closely in patients than they did in healthy donors.

This chain uses TRBV5-4 with TRBJ2-1; tentatively, D is TRBD1 or TRBD2 (6 bases each). The receptor was isolated from a woman aged 18-29 years in good health. The material sequenced was naive CD4+ T cells from blood. CDR3 in amino acids: CASSHRQGGKRGSYNEQFF. DNA for the CDR3: TGTGCCAGCAGCCACCGACAAGGGGGGAAAAGGGGGTCCTACAATGAGCAGTTCTTC.